This is a list of T cell receptor beta chains from one sample in a study of blood T cell repertoires in COVID-19. Measured with immunoSEQ multiplex PCR; TCRdb has only the in-frame clones, and not every one. Counted here are about 78,000 clones, over 80% occurring once; the ten biggest clones make up 3.5% to 4%. Material for sequencing was peripheral blood. These receptors were obtained from a man aged 45-65 years with acute or convalescent COVID-19. CDR3s include the opening cysteine and the closing phenylalanine or tryptophan. The order of the fields is J gene, V gene, CDR3 protein.

TRBJ1-5,TRBV4-2,CASSQADSSAGPQHF
TRBJ2-2,TRBV9,CASSVEASGRHGELFF
TRBJ1-2,TRBV6-5,CASRGGGEYGYTF
TRBJ2-3,TRBV7-6,CASSLVHTSPTGTDTQYF
TRBJ2-5,TRBV2,CASRGLQETQYF
TRBJ2-7,TRBV5-3,CARSPWRDFYEQYF
TRBJ1-4,TRBV28,CASSSGQGGEKLFF
TRBJ1-5,TRBV19,CASSSPGTDMSNQPQHF
TRBJ2-3,TRBV5-1,CASFQGSTDTQYF
TRBJ2-7,TRBV27,CASSTTSGTSYEQYF
TRBJ2-5,TRBV5-5,CASSRANGGQETQYF
TRBJ1-2,TRBV6-4,CASSDSSRGAGGYTF
TRBJ2-6,TRBV4-3,CASSPTSGRANVLTF
TRBJ1-3,TRBV5-1,CARHGDRDIMFWPGNTIYF
TRBJ2-1,TRBV20-1,CSASSGHEQFF
TRBJ2-3,TRBV10-3,CAISGWRPGMTDTQYF
TRBJ2-3,TRBV11-3,CASSLSGHTDTQYF
TRBJ2-1,TRBV7-9,CASSLGGFFYNEQFF
TRBJ2-5,TRBV5-1,CASSLEGTEETQYF
TRBJ1-1,TRBV5-5,CASSLLQMNTEAFF
TRBJ2-1,TRBV4-1,CASSQVFGGARNEQFF
TRBJ2-7,TRBV10-1,CASSERRASGGTYEQYF
TRBJ2-3,TRBV4-2,CASSQRLAGRTDTQYF
TRBJ1-1,TRBV9,CASSVAGTGAEAFF
TRBJ2-1,TRBV5-8,CASSLQGPIHFF
TRBJ1-6,TRBV28,CASSLYSSSYNSPLHF
TRBJ2-2,TRBV28,CASSSYTGGTGELFF
TRBJ2-5,TRBV9,CASSVDGVLQETQYF
TRBJ2-3,TRBV10-3,CAISDVGTSGADTQYF
TRBJ2-5,TRBV11-2,CASSLWIAGGTQETQYF
TRBJ1-5,TRBV4-1,CASSPLESSNQPQHF
TRBJ2-7,TRBV29-1,CSVELQGHSSYEQYF
TRBJ1-2,TRBV19,CASSIQGSGTGYTF
TRBJ2-7,TRBV7-2,CASSPDRGYEQYF
TRBJ1-1,TRBV7-8,CASSLVGRGVTEAFF
TRBJ2-1,TRBV5-1,CASSPDSYNEQFF
TRBJ1-6,TRBV7-9,CASTLTGGVNSPLHF
TRBJ2-5,TRBV5-8,CASSLSRETQYF
TRBJ2-1,TRBV29-1,CSVESILADSNNEQFF
TRBJ2-1,TRBV15,CATSRVGQTENNEQFF
TRBJ2-7,TRBV6-6,CASARLGKREGEQYF
TRBJ1-1,TRBV12-3/TRBV12-4,CASSWGGSEAFF
TRBJ2-5,TRBV18,CASSPQGKETQYF
TRBJ2-3,TRBV7-2,CASSLIRAGTDTQYF
TRBJ2-1,TRBV30,CAWSVLPGAYNEQFF
TRBJ1-5,TRBV3-1/TRBV3-2,CASSQDPGNQPQHF
TRBJ1-3,TRBV3-1/TRBV3-2,CASSQGAPSGNTIYF
TRBJ1-2,TRBV7-2,CASSQGEAYGYTF
TRBJ2-7,TRBV7-9,CASRKGGQDLGAYEQYF
TRBJ2-2,TRBV6-2/TRBV6-3,CASSYGAGTNTGELFF
TRBJ2-3,TRBV24-1,CATSEGGGARTDTQYF
TRBJ2-5,TRBV2,CATKKTGLQETQYF
TRBJ2-7,TRBV18,CASSPMTSGSSYEQYF